This TCR beta chain was observed in a study of cytomegalovirus exposure and HLA in healthy donors. V lost 3 bases, J lost 5 bases, and 11 bases lay in between. The CDR3 sequence is 13 residues long. CDR1 is SQVTM and CDR2 is ANQGSEA in the germline V gene. The PCR contained 60 Vbeta and 13 Jbeta primers. Sequencing used immunoSEQ multiplex PCR; TCRdb keeps in-frame clones, though not all of them. This table holds fewer than 200,000 clones. Samples came from healthy bone marrow donors. In the case of this clone: Its antigen is still unknown.

Findings and caveats of the study: Under in vitro conditions, a few CMV-associated chains were confirmed as specific for CMV antigens.

This chain joins TRBV29-1 and TRBJ2-1; perhaps TRBD2 as D (5 bases). Sequencing input: PBMCs. This sequence originates from a man aged 25-40 years in good health and CMV-seronegative. CDR3 sequence reads: CSVDTGRNNEQFF. The CDR3 DNA follows: TGCAGCGTTGATACGGGGAGAAACAATGAGCAGTTCTTC.